The clone carrying this T cell receptor (beta chain) was recorded a few times. Cohorts were determined from participant-reported clinical history. Among Cohort 3 donors, those recovered had two negative PCRs, clearance, or symptom resolution. The data derive from a study of blood T cell repertoires in COVID-19. Study background: The United States, Italy and Spain supplied acute and convalescent COVID-19 samples.

The assay was immunoSEQ multiplex PCR, and TCRdb's table has in-frame clones only and misses some. The data hold a few hundred thousand clones, with just under 90% observed a single time. What was sequenced was PBMCs or T cells enriched from blood (not recorded which). The receptor was isolated from a woman aged 50 to 65 who had recovered from COVID-19.

The CDR3 region has the DNA TGTGCCAGCAGCTTGGTGGGGCAATCGGGTCAGCCCCAGCATTTT. It codes for CASSLVGQSGQPQHF. The chain joins TRBV5-5 to TRBJ1-5; a possible D gene is TRBD1 (5 bases). Germline lookup yields CDR1 SGHKS and CDR2 YYEKEE (reference sequence). The CDR3 totals 15 residues. V lost 0 bases, J lost 6 bases, and 13 bases lay in between.